This T cell receptor (beta chain) was identified during a study of blood T cell repertoires in COVID-19. On the study more broadly: The United States, Italy and Spain provided the acute and convalescent COVID-19 samples.

V gave up 4 bases and J gave up 0 bases, with 10 bases separating them. There are 15 residues in the CDR3. Looked up from germline, CDR1 is LGHDT and CDR2 is YNNKEL (reference sequence). All enrollees were roughly 18 to 89 years old and from approximately 24 US areas. Which cohort a participant joined came from the clinical history participants gave. A PCR-confirmed or clinician-diagnosed COVID-19 case had contacted exposed participants within 2 weeks of entry. Profiled with immunoSEQ multiplex PCR; TCRdb holds only in-frame clones, not every one. The table has around 250,000 clones, 85% to 90% seen once.

This TCR was recovered from a man aged 50 to 60 who had been exposed to COVID-19. This chain joins TRBV3-1 (or the pseudogene TRBV3-2) and TRBJ2-1; D not resolved. The sample was PBMCs or T cells enriched from blood (not recorded which). This CDR3 reads CASSPIWSSYNEQFF. DNA of the CDR3: TGTGCCAGCAGCCCAATCTGGAGCTCCTACAATGAGCAGTTCTTC.